Below, 2 T cell receptor beta chains from the same sample are listed, as sequenced in a study of T cell responses to AZD1222 COVID-19 vaccine (dated by TCRdb to 2020 to 2022). In the paper's terms, the time point label means: baseline before first vaccination. Sample treatment or condition, as interpreted from the label and publication: meningococcal conjugate vaccine given as trial control. The receptor library was made with the immunoSEQ multiplex PCR assay. What TCRdb holds here is the immuneACCESS table cut down to in-frame rearrangements. Part of the clones is not present; checked against another copy, under half of the missing clones reflect an unresolved V gene, and the others are unexplained. This sample comprises 150,000 to 170,000 clones, around 85% of them detected only once. About 5.5% of the sample is held by the ten biggest clonotypes. Here the sequenced sample was peripheral blood, taken on day 0 of MenACWY control vaccination. These receptors all stem from an adult in good health.

This clone was detected only a few times. The chain employs TRBV28 and TRBJ1-5, with D unresolved. Trimming left V 5 bases short and J 2 bases short, with 13 bases between. CDR3 length: 15 amino acids. The germline V gene encodes CDR1 MDHEN and CDR2 SYDVKM. In nucleotides, the CDR3 is TGTGCCAGCAGTCCTCGGACCTTCGGCAATCAGCCCCAGCATTTT. The encoded protein is CASSPRTFGNQPQHF.

In its sample, this clone was seen a few times. J is TRBJ2-3 and V is TRBV19; tentatively, D is TRBD2 (6 bases). The CDR3 length is 15 residues. Germline-derived CDR1 and CDR2 are LNHDA and SQIVND (reference sequence). Trimming removed 7 bases from V and 7 bases from J, with 21 bases in between. The CDR3, as DNA: TGTGCCAGTACCACTCTAAAGGAGGGTCGAAATACGCAGTATTTT. Translation gives CASTTLKEGRNTQYF.